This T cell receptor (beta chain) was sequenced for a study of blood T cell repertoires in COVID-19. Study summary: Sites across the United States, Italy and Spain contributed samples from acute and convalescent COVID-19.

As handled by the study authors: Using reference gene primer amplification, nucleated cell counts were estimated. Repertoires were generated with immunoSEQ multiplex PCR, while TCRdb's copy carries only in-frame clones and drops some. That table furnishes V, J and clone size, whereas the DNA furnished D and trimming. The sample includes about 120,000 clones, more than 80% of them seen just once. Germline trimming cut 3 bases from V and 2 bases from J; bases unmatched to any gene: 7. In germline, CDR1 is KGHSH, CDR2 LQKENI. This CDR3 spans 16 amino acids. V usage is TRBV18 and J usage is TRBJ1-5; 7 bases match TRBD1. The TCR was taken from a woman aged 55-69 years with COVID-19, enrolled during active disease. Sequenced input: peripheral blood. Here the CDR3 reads CASSPKGDRGNQPQHF. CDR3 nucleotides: TGTGCCAGCTCACCCAAGGGAGACAGGGGCAATCAGCCCCAGCATTTT.